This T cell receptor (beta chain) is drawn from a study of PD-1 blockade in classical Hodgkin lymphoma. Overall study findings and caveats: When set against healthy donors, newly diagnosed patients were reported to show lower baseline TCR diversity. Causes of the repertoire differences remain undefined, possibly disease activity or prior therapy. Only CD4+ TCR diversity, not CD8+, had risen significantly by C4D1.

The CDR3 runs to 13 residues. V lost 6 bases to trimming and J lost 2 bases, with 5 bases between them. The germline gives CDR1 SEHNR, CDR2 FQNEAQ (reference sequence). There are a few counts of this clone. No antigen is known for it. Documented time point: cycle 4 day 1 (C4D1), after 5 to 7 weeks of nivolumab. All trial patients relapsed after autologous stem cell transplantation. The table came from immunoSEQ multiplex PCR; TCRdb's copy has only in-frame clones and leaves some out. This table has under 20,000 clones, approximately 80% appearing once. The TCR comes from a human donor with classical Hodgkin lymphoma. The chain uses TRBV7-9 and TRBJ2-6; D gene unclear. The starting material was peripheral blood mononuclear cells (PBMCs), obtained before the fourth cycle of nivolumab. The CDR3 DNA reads TGTGCCAGCAGACCAGCTGGGGCCAACGTCCTGACTTTC. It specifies CASRPAGANVLTF.